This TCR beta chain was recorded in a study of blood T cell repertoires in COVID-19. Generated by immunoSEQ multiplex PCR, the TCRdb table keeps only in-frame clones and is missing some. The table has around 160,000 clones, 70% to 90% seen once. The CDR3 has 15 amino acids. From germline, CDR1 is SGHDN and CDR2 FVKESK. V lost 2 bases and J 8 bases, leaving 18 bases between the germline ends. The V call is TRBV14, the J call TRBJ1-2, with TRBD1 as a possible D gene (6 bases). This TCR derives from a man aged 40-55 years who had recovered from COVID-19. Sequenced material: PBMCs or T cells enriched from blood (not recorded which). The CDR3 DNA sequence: TGTGCCAGCAGCCAACGTACAGGGTATTCCACCGGCTACACCTTC. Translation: CASSQRTGYSTGYTF.